The 15 T cell receptor beta chains given below trace back to one sample, sequenced in a study of T cell responses to AZD1222 COVID-19 vaccine. Libraries were prepared by immunoSEQ multiplex PCR; TCRdb keeps only in-frame clonotypes and omits some of them. Altogether 95,000 to 130,000 clones are present, 70% to 90% being singletons, with the ten largest covering roughly 3.8%. Material: peripheral blood, obtained on day 0 of MenACWY control vaccination. Every receptor here comes from an adult in good health.

The V and J genes are TRBV7-2 and TRBJ2-3; 14 bases align to TRBD2. Germline V gene data show CDR1 as SGHTA and CDR2 as FQGNSA. The ends lost 0 bases at V and 13 bases at J; junction bases unmatched: 6. CDR3 length: 15 amino acids. In DNA form, the CDR3 reads TGTGCCAGCAGCTTAGCTGGACTAGCGGGGGGACACGAGTATTTT. Amino acids: CASSLAGLAGGHEYF.

This clone was picked up a small number of times. This chain links TRBV7-9 with TRBJ1-1, with TRBD1 matching 8 bases. The CDR3 has 14 amino acids. Per the germline V gene, CDR1 is SEHNR and CDR2 is FQNEAQ (reference sequence). Trimming at V came to 4 bases and at J to 3 bases, leaving 4 bases not matched to a gene. CDR3 amino acids: CASSSGQGHTEAFF. As DNA, the CDR3 is TGTGCCAGCAGCTCCGGACAGGGCCACACTGAAGCTTTCTTT.

This sequence joins TRBV5-1 and TRBJ1-1; 7 bases agree with TRBD1. In germline, CDR1 is SGHRS, CDR2 YFSETQ. Trimming took 0 bases from V and 11 from J; bases not matched to a gene: 7. The CDR3 loop spans 13 amino acids. DNA of the CDR3: TGCGCCAGCAGCTTGGAAGAGGGGGCGCTCGCTTTCTTT. This translates into CASSLEEGALAFF.

V and J are TRBV4-1 and TRBJ1-3; maybe TRBD1 (5 bases). The CDR3 totals 14 residues. The ends were cut back, 2 bases at V and 3 bases at J, with 8 bases in the middle. Germline V gene lookup returns CDR1 MGHRA and CDR2 YSYEKL. Written as DNA, the CDR3 is TGCGCCAGCAGCCAATTGGGGGGTGGAAACACCATATATTTT. Translated: CASSQLGGGNTIYF.

This clone has a handful of counts. This chain uses TRBV6-1 with TRBJ1-3; D remains ambiguous. Looked up from germline, CDR1 is MNHNS and CDR2 is SASEGT. This CDR3 is 13 amino acids long. V gave up 3 bases and J gave up 0 bases, with 3 bases separating them. CDR3 bases: TGTGCCAGCAGTGATATCTCTGGAAACACCATATATTTT. This encodes CASSDISGNTIYF.

This rearrangement joins TRBV15 to TRBJ2-1; D is undetermined. This CDR3 contains 15 residues. Germline CDR1 reads LNHNV; CDR2 reads YYDKDF (reference sequence). Trimming removed 1 base at V and 0 bases at J, with 7 bases between. CDR3 sequence (DNA): TGTGCCACCAGCAGAGGACTGGACTCCTACAATGAGCAGTTCTTC. This sequence encodes CATSRGLDSYNEQFF.

This clone has only a few counts. The V call is TRBV7-9, the J call TRBJ1-4; D remains ambiguous. Germline CDR1 reads SEHNR; CDR2 reads FQNEAQ (reference sequence). The V end lost 2 bases, the J end lost 3 bases, and 22 bases lay between the germline ends. CDR3 length equals 19 residues. DNA for the CDR3: TGTGCCAGCAGCTTACGCGTGGTTGTGAAGAGATCAGCTAATGAAAAACTGTTTTTT. It codes for CASSLRVVVKRSANEKLFF.

The CDR3 is CSAREYTF. The DNA for the CDR3 is TGCAGTGCTAGAGAGTACACCTTC. This chain links TRBV20-1 with TRBJ1-2, with D hard to call. CDR1 and CDR2 (germline): DFQATT, SNEGSKA (reference sequence). CDR3 length: 8 residues. V was cut by 0 bases and J by 11 bases, with 1 base left in between.

The rearrangement joins TRBV28 to TRBJ1-5; 9 bases are shared with TRBD1. V lost 6 bases and J lost 2; bases outside the gene matches: 5. The length of the CDR3 is 15 residues. The germline CDR1 and CDR2 sequences are MDHEN and SYDVKM. In nucleotides, the CDR3 is TGTGCCAGCAGCGGGGACAGGGCGGGCAATCAGCCCCAGCATTTT. Translation gives CASSGDRAGNQPQHF.

The CDR3: CASSPQQGEAFF. The CDR3 region has the DNA TGTGCCAGCTCACCCCAGCAGGGTGAAGCTTTCTTT. The chain joins TRBV18 to TRBJ1-1; tentatively, D is TRBD1 (5 bases). The V and J ends lost 3 bases and 7 bases respectively, with 9 bases between them. This CDR3 is 12 amino acids long. Germline lookup yields CDR1 KGHSH and CDR2 LQKENI.

The chain combines TRBV24-1 with TRBJ1-4; D is unclear. Trimming took 5 bases from V and 0 from J, leaving 12 bases between them. The CDR3 extends over 16 amino acids. Germline CDR1 KGHDR, CDR2 SFDVKD. The CDR3 nucleotides are TGTGCCACCAGTGGGGCAGACCCCGCAACTAATGAAAAACTGTTTTTT. Residues: CATSGADPATNEKLFF.

This sequence joins TRBV2 and TRBJ2-1, with 9 bases fitting TRBD1. This CDR3 is built from 14 residues. Germline CDR1 and CDR2: SNHLY and FYNNEI. The V gene end was trimmed by 7 bases and the J gene end by 4 bases; junction bases not matched to a gene: 5. In nucleotides, the CDR3 is TGTGCCAGCAAGGGGACAGGGAGTTACAATGAGCAGTTCTTC. Translation: CASKGTGSYNEQFF.

This clone was picked up one time. The chain uses TRBV5-1 and TRBJ1-6; D perhaps matches TRBD1 (5 bases). CDR3 size: 16 residues. V was shortened by 2 bases and J by 4 bases, with 13 bases between the two germline ends. Germline CDR1 and CDR2: SGHRS and YFSETQ. Here the CDR3 reads CASSFLDQGYNSPLHF. The CDR3 DNA reads TGCGCCAGCAGCTTCTTAGACCAGGGTTATAATTCACCCCTCCACTTT.

The V gene is TRBV6-1, the J gene TRBJ1-2; no clear D gene. Trimming pared 1 base from V and 5 bases from J, leaving 8 bases between. CDR3 length: 13 amino acids. Germline V gives CDR1 MNHNS, CDR2 SASEGT. In nucleotides, the CDR3 is TGTGCCAGCAGTGAAGACCAACTATATGGCTACACCTTC. This encodes CASSEDQLYGYTF.

V is TRBV9 and J is TRBJ1-1; 8 nucleotides match TRBD1. This CDR3 has 12 residues. J lost 4 bases, V lost 7 bases, and 3 bases had no gene match. From germline, CDR1 is SGDLS and CDR2 YYNGEE. The CDR3 region is CASGQGATEAFF. The CDR3 nucleotides are TGTGCCAGCGGTCAGGGGGCCACTGAAGCTTTCTTT.